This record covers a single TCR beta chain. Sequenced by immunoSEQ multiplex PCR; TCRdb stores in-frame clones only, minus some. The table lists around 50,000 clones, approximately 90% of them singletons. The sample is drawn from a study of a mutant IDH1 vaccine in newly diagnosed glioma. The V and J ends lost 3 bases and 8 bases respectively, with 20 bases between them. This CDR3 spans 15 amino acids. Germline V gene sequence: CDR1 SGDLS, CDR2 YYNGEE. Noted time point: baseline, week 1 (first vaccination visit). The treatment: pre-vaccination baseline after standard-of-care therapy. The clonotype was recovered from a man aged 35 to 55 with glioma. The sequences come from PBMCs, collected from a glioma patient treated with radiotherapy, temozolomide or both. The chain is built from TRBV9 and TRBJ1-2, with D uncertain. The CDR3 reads CASSDLLGDWNGYTF. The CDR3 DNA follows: TGTGCCAGCAGCGACCTCTTAGGCGACTGGAACGGCTACACCTTC.